This is a list of T cell receptor beta chains from one sample in a study of T cell repertoires in cytomegalovirus infection. TCRdb used MiXCR to reprocess the reads, holding one entry per CDR3 protein. The sample has roughly 700,000 distinct CDR3 sequences, 33% seen once. Antigens for these TCRs are unknown. The sequenced sample was cultured PBMCs, obtained from culture after CMV antigen stimulation. These TCRs come from a human donor in good health (CMV status not recorded). Some clones in this sample may be carry-over from other donors' samples. Each CDR3 is given with its conserved first and last residue.

V | CDR3
TRBV7-8 | CASSLVRGGEAFF
TRBV7-9 | CASSIRTFLSNEQFF
TRBV7-2 | CASSYLAGGAYEQYF
TRBV10-3 | CAISESWVGAFF
TRBV6-2/TRBV6-3 | CASSPTGRANVLTF
TRBV6-2/TRBV6-3 | CASSYSERDRTTDTQYF
TRBV7-2 | CASSYPVAGYQETQYF
TRBV27 | CASSSGSDARYSPLHF
TRBV7-8 | CASSFYRGGDSPLHF
TRBV4-2 | CASSQDGSSGAETQYF
TRBV5-5 | CASSSDTRSSYNSPLHF
TRBV7-2 | CASPAESSGSGGGETQYF